The 22 T cell receptor beta chains below all came from one sample that was sequenced in a study of cytomegalovirus exposure and HLA in healthy donors. Primers: 60 Vbeta forward and 13 Jbeta reverse. The assay was immunoSEQ multiplex PCR, and TCRdb's table has in-frame clones only and misses some. The sample holds tens of thousands of clones, about 80% seen once. The specimen was PBMCs. These receptors all stem from a man aged 50-60 years in good health and CMV-seropositive.

J is TRBJ2-5 and V is TRBV6-1; 9 bases line up with TRBD1. Germline V gives CDR1 MNHNS, CDR2 SASEGT. The ends lost 7 bases at V and 7 bases at J; junction bases unmatched: 10. The CDR3 totals 14 residues. This CDR3 reads CASIRQGGPRTQYF. CDR3 nucleotide sequence: TGTGCCAGCATCCGACAGGGGGGCCCACGGACCCAGTACTTC.

This rearrangement joins TRBV29-1 to TRBJ2-7, with D perhaps matching TRBD1 (5 bases). Trimming shortened V by 5 bases and J by 1 base, and 15 bases separated the two germline ends. This CDR3 has 14 amino acids. The V gene's germline CDR1 is SQVTM and CDR2 ANQGSEA. The DNA of the CDR3 is TGCAGCGTTCAAAGCCAGGGTGGGTCCTACGAGCAGTACTTC. Translated: CSVQSQGGSYEQYF.

The sample holds a few counts of this clone. The junction differs from germline at one of its ends, possibly a read error. The genes are TRBV5-1 and TRBJ2-6, with 8 bases lining up with TRBD1. The CDR3 is made up of 15 amino acids. Germline V gives CDR1 SGHRS, CDR2 YFSETQ. CDR3 in DNA: TGCGCCAGCAGCCCCCAGGGGGCAGACTCCAACGGCCTGACTTTC. As protein: CASSPQGADSNGLTF. Full variable domain (remainder filled in from reference TRBV5-1 and TRBJ2-6): KAGVTQTPRYLIKTRGQQVTLSCSPISGHRSVSWYQQTPGQGLQFLFEYFSETQRNKGNFPGRFSGRQFSNSRSEMNVSTLELGDSALYLCASSPQGADSNGLTFGAGSRLTVL.

V gene TRBV18 combines with J gene TRBJ2-5; D possibly corresponds to TRBD1 (5 bases). The length of the CDR3 is 14 residues. CDR1 and CDR2 from the germline V gene are KGHSH and LQKENI. The V end lost 0 bases, the J end lost 5 bases, and 10 bases lay between the germline ends. In DNA form, the CDR3 reads TGTGCCAGCTCACCACCGTCAGGGTTTGAGACCCAGTACTTC. Its translation is CASSPPSGFETQYF.

The chain is built from TRBV4-2 and TRBJ2-3; TRBD1 aligns across 9 bases. The germline V gene has CDR1 LGHNA and CDR2 YNFKEQ. This CDR3 comprises 17 residues. Germline trimming cut 0 bases from V and 5 bases from J; bases unmatched to any gene: 9. The CDR3 DNA follows: TGTGCCAGCAGCCAAGAGGGGGACAGGGAGGGGGGAGATACGCAGTATTTT. This codes for CASSQEGDREGGDTQYF.

The chain has TRBV11-2 and TRBJ2-5; 7 bases line up with TRBD2. Judging by the DNA end, TRBJ2-7 fits better; the J call may be wrong. CDR1 and CDR2 from the germline V gene are SGHAT and FQNNGV. The CDR3 loop spans 13 amino acids. The CDR3 reads CASSLGLAYEQYF. The CDR3 nucleotides read TGTGCCAGCAGCCTAGGACTAGCCTACGAGCAGTACTTC.

This clone has only a few counts. This chain links TRBV2 with TRBJ2-3; no clear D gene. Germline V gene data show CDR1 as SNHLY and CDR2 as FYNNEI. The CDR3 runs to 11 residues. The ends were cut back, 6 bases at V and 10 bases at J, with 11 bases in the middle. CDR3 DNA: TGTGCCAGCAGCCTTACCGAGGCGCAGTATTTT. This codes for CASSLTEAQYF.

The chain recombines TRBV5-8 with TRBJ1-1; tentatively, D is TRBD1 (5 bases). Trimming shortened V by 0 bases and J by 4 bases, and 10 bases separated the two germline ends. The germline V gene encodes CDR1 SGHTS and CDR2 YDEGEE. There are 14 residues in the CDR3. The CDR3 here is CASSLEQDVTEAFF. The CDR3 DNA reads TGTGCCAGCAGCTTGGAACAGGATGTCACTGAAGCTTTCTTT.

In nucleotides, the CDR3 is TGCGCCAGCAGCCAAGCCCTAGCGGGAGATGGTAATGAGCAGTTCTTC. Encoded protein: CASSQALAGDGNEQFF. This chain uses TRBV4-3 with TRBJ2-1, with 10 positions matching TRBD2. The CDR3 runs to 16 residues. Trimming at V came to 1 base and at J to 7 bases, leaving 7 bases not matched to a gene. Per the germline V gene, CDR1 is LGHNA and CDR2 is YSLEER.

The sample holds a few counts of this clone. The chain carries TRBV5-1 and TRBJ2-5, with 7 positions matching TRBD1. The CDR3 has 14 residues. The trim removed 4 bases at V and 1 base at J, leaving 4 bases unmatched. Germline CDR1 reads SGHRS; CDR2 reads YFSETQ. CDR3 DNA: TGCGCCAGCAGCCCACAGGGGAGCCAAGAGACCCAGTACTTC. Translated, it gives CASSPQGSQETQYF.

The chain is built from TRBV30 and TRBJ1-2; TRBD1 matches at 7 bases. Unmatched junction bases numbered 3, after V lost 3 bases and J lost 5 bases. This CDR3 has 12 residues. Looked up from germline, CDR1 is GTSNPN and CDR2 is SVGIG (reference sequence). The CDR3 loop reads CAWSPTGYGYTF. CDR3 nucleotide sequence: TGTGCCTGGAGCCCGACAGGGTATGGCTACACCTTC. Full variable domain (remainder filled in from reference TRBV30 and TRBJ1-2): SQTIHQWPATLVQPVGSPLSLECTVEGTSNPNLYWYRQAAGRGLQLLFYSVGIGQISSEVPQNLSASRPQDRQFILSSKKLLLSDSGFYLCAWSPTGYGYTFGSGTRLTVV.

In this sample, this clone turned up a few times. At one end the junction does not follow the germline gene, possibly because of a read error. The sample carries other DNA sequences with the same CDR3. V and J are TRBV7-9 and TRBJ2-7, with 8 nucleotides matching TRBD2. The CDR3 has 15 amino acids. The V gene's germline CDR1 is SEHNR and CDR2 FQNEAQ (reference sequence). This CDR3 is CSSSLASGSTYEQYF. In DNA, the CDR3 is TGTTCCAGCAGCTTAGCCAGCGGGAGCACCTACGAGCAGTACTTC. Using reference TRBV7-9 and TRBJ2-7 for the parts outside the CDR3, the full variable domain is DTGVSQNPRHKITKRGQNVTFRCDPISEHNRLYWYRQTLGQGPEFLTYFQNEAQLEKSRLLSDRFSAERPKGSFSTLEIQRTEQGDSAMYLCSSSLASGSTYEQYFGPGTRLTVT.

V usage is TRBV23-1 and J usage is TRBJ1-4; tentatively, D is TRBD1 (6 bases). TRBV23-1 is marked as an open reading frame, function uncertain. Trimming left V 5 bases short and J 4 bases short, with 17 bases between. The CDR3 runs to 16 residues. The CDR3 coding sequence is TGCGCCAGCAGTACCAGGGGTGGCCCGCGTAATGAAAAACTGTTTTTT. This translates into CASSTRGGPRNEKLFF.

V gene TRBV7-2 combines with J gene TRBJ1-1; D unclear. Looked up from germline, CDR1 is SGHTA and CDR2 is FQGNSA. The V end was cut by 7 bases, the J end by 5 bases, with 14 bases between. The CDR3 has 13 residues. The CDR3 DNA follows: TGTGCCAGCAACCTAGGTGGGAGGACTGAAGCTTTCTTT. Its translation is CASNLGGRTEAFF. The whole variable domain, remainder taken from reference TRBV7-2 and TRBJ1-1, is GAGVSQSPSNKVTEKGKDVELRCDPISGHTALYWYRQSLGQGLEFLIYFQGNSAPDKSGLPSDRFSAERTGGSVSTLTIQRTQQEDSAVYLCASNLGGRTEAFFGQGTRLTVV.

V gene TRBV5-8 combines with J gene TRBJ2-1; 15 nucleotides match TRBD2. Losses at the gene ends were 2 bases for V and 5 bases for J; bases not matched to a gene: 5. Germline CDR1 is SGHTS and CDR2 is YDEGEE. There are 17 residues in the CDR3. CDR3 sequence: CASSFTGLAGGNNEQFF. The CDR3 bases are TGTGCCAGCAGCTTTACTGGACTAGCGGGAGGGAACAATGAGCAGTTCTTC.

The CDR3 sequence is CASSRGQQNYGYTF. CDR3 nucleotide sequence: TGTGCCAGTAGCCGGGGACAGCAAAACTATGGCTACACCTTC. This chain joins TRBV19 and TRBJ1-2; 7 nucleotides match TRBD1. V gave up 6 bases and J gave up 2 bases; unmatched junction bases: 6. The CDR3 extends over 14 amino acids. CDR1 is LNHDA, CDR2 SQIVND, per germline (reference sequence).

This clone qualifies as medium-sized (0.01 to 0.1%). V gene TRBV11-2 combines with J gene TRBJ1-4; D not resolved. CDR1 is SGHAT and CDR2 is FQNNGV in the germline V gene. The ends were cut back, 5 bases at V and 8 bases at J, with 15 bases in the middle. CDR3 length: 14 amino acids. In nucleotides, the CDR3 is TGTGCCAGCAGCCCTGGAGAGCGGACGGAAAAACTGTTTTTT. This gives the protein CASSPGERTEKLFF.

The chain combines TRBV6-5 with TRBJ2-2; TRBD1 matches 10 bases. J was trimmed by 5 bases and V by 10 bases; bases with no gene match: 10. The CDR3 sequence is 15 residues long. From germline, CDR1 is MNHEY and CDR2 SVGAGI. CDR3 sequence (DNA): TGTGCCACCGGAAGGGGGACAGGGGAAACCGGGGAGCTGTTTTTT. The encoded protein is CATGRGTGETGELFF.

The J gene is TRBJ1-3, the V gene TRBV4-1, with no clear D. The V end lost 9 bases, the J end lost 2 bases, and 11 bases lay between the germline ends. CDR1 is MGHRA and CDR2 is YSYEKL in the germline V gene. The CDR3 has 13 amino acids. CDR3: CASREAAGNTIYF. The CDR3 nucleotides read TGCGCCAGTAGGGAGGCGGCTGGAAACACCATATATTTT.

This chain joins TRBV18 and TRBJ2-1; 11 nucleotides match TRBD2. CDR1 is KGHSH, CDR2 LQKENI, per germline. This CDR3 has 15 amino acids. V lost 6 bases, J lost 15 bases, and 16 bases stayed unmatched. In nucleotides, the CDR3 is TGTGCCAGCTCGCCTCCACTAGCGGGAGATGACGAACGGTTCTTC. Translating it yields CASSPPLAGDDERFF. The full variable domain, completed using reference TRBV18 and TRBJ2-1, is NAGVMQNPRHLVRRRGQEARLRCSPMKGHSHVYWYRQLPEEGLKFMVYLQKENIIDESGMPKERFSAEFPKEGPSILRIQQVVRGDSAAYFCASSPPLAGDDERFFGPGTRLTVL.

This clone turned up a few times. The rearrangement links TRBV12-5 to TRBJ2-1; TRBD1 aligns across 7 bases. Germline CDR1 and CDR2: LGHNT and FRNRAP. The V gene end was trimmed by 1 base and the J gene end by 0 bases; junction bases not matched to a gene: 6. The CDR3 length is 17 residues. The CDR3 nucleotides are TGTGCTAGTGGTTTGGGACGACAGGGAGACTCCTACAATGAGCAGTTCTTC. Translation: CASGLGRQGDSYNEQFF.

The rearrangement uses TRBV11-2 and TRBJ2-5; 12 nucleotides agree with TRBD2. The CDR3 is 16 residues long. V was clipped by 0 bases and J by 7 bases; unmatched bases: 6. Looked up from germline, CDR1 is SGHAT and CDR2 is FQNNGV. DNA for the CDR3: TGTGCCAGCAGCTTAGATCGCCTAGCGGGAGGGGTGACCCAGTACTTC. It codes for CASSLDRLAGGVTQYF.